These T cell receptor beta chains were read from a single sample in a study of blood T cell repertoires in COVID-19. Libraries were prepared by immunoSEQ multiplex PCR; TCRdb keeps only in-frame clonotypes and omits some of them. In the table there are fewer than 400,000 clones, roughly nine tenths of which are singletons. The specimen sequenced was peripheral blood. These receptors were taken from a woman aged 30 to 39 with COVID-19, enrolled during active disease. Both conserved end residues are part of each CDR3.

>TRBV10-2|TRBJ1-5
CASNERGSNQPQHF
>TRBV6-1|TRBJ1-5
CASSDSQGGQPQHF
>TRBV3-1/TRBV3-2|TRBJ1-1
CASSHTRTGGLQAFF
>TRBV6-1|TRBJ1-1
CASSEVVEWGETEAFF
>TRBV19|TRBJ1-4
CASNRQGHEKLFF
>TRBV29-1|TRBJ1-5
CSVAGDGNQPQHF
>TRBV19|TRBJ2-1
CASRIRGYNEQFF
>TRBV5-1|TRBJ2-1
CASTPTTGGDEQFF
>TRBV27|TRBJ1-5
CASSFGREQPQHF
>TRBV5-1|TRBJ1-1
CASSLDRAVEAFF